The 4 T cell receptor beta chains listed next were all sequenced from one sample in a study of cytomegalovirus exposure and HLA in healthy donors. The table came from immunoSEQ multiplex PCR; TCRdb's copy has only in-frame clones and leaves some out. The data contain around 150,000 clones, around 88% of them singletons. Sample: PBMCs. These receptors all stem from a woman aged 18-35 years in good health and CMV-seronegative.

In DNA, the CDR3 is TGTGCCAGCAGACCAGCCCCGGACAGGGGAGATCAGCCCCAGCATTTT. Its translation: CASRPAPDRGDQPQHF. The chain couples TRBV27 to TRBJ1-5; 9 positions agree with TRBD1. The CDR3 has 16 amino acids. CDR1 MNHEY and CDR2 SMNVEV come from the germline V gene (reference sequence). J gave up 5 bases and V 6 bases, and 11 bases lay outside the gene matches.

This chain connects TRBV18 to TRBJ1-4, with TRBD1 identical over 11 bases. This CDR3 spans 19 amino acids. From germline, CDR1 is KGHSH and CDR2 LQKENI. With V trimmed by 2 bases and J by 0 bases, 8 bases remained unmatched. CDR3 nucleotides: TGTGCCAGCTCACCAATCGGACAGGGGGCCGGTGCAACTAATGAAAAACTGTTTTTT. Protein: CASSPIGQGAGATNEKLFF.

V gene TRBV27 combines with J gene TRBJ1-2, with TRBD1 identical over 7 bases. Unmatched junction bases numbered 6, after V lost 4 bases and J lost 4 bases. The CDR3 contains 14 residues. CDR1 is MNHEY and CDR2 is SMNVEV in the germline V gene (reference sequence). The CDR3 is CASSSQTGSYGYTF. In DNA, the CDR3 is TGTGCCAGCAGTTCTCAGACAGGGAGCTATGGCTACACCTTC.

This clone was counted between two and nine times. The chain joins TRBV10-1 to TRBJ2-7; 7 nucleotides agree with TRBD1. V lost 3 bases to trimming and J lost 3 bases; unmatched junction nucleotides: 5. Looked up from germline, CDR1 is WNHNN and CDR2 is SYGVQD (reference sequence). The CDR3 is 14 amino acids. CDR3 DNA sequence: TGCGCCAGCAGTGATGACAGGGTGGGCTACGAGCAGTACTTC. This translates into CASSDDRVGYEQYF.